Listed below are T cell receptor beta chains from one sample, sequenced in a study of memory B cells and T cells in multiple sclerosis. The antigens these receptors bind are not known. The data were produced by immunoSEQ multiplex PCR, yet TCRdb's version contains in-frame clones alone and is incomplete. The sample yields 32,000 or so clones, 86% seen once. Sequencing input: PBMCs from blood kept in culture. The receptors derive from a human donor with multiple sclerosis. The CDR3 runs from the conserved cysteine through the conserved F or W. D genes are given only for firm matches. Rows give clone size only sometimes, using once, few, many, or a class for an expanded clone.

d_call j_call v_call clone_size cdr3_aa cdr3_nt
TRBD1 TRBJ1-2 TRBV5-1 few CASSLEWTGDNYGYTF TGCGCCAGCAGCTTGGAATGGACAGGGGATAACTATGGCTACACCTTC
. TRBJ2-7 TRBV10-3 . CAISQTGPISYEQYF TGTGCCATCAGTCAGACAGGACCTATCTCCTACGAGCAGTACTTC
TRBD1 TRBJ1-5 TRBV5-8 . CASRTDRGFSNQPQHF TGTGCCAGCAGGACGGACAGGGGGTTTAGCAATCAGCCCCAGCATTTT
TRBD1 TRBJ1-2 TRBV29-1 . CSVEDDRAEGYTF TGCAGCGTTGAGGATGACAGGGCTGAAGGCTACACCTTC
. TRBJ1-5 TRBV7-3 once CASSLTGGQPQHF TGTGCCAGCAGCTTAACCGGGGGACAGCCCCAGCATTTT
TRBD1 TRBJ1-4 TRBV10-3 . CAIRGQGKSEKLFF TGTGCCATCAGGGGACAGGGAAAGAGTGAAAAACTGTTTTTT
TRBD2 TRBJ2-1 TRBV10-2 . CASSAGLAGPYNEQFF TGCGCCAGCAGTGCGGGACTAGCGGGTCCCTACAATGAGCAGTTCTTC
. TRBJ1-6 TRBV9 once CASSVGESNSPLHF TGTGCCAGCAGCGTAGGTGAGAGCAATTCACCCCTCCACTTT
. TRBJ2-7 TRBV7-7 . CASSLGQGNHEQYF TGTGCTAGCAGCTTAGGCCAGGGGAACCACGAGCAGTACTTC
. TRBJ1-3 TRBV6-6 . CASSPPGSGNTIYF TGTGCCAGCAGTCCCCCAGGGTCTGGAAACACCATATATTTT
. TRBJ2-7 TRBV27 . CASSWGRDSGFYF TGTGCCAGCAGTTGGGGCAGGGATTCCGGGTTCTACTTC
. TRBJ1-4 TRBV7-9 . CASSSTETREKLFF TGTGCCAGCAGCTCAACGGAAACGAGGGAAAAACTGTTTTTT
. TRBJ1-1 TRBV25-1 once CASSEGNEAFF TGTGCCAGCAGTGAGGGCAATGAAGCTTTCTTT
. TRBJ1-1 TRBV27 once CASSFFYDSTEAFF TGTGCCAGCAGTTTCTTCTACGACAGCACTGAAGCTTTCTTT
. TRBJ2-1 TRBV30 . CAWSLGAANEQFF TGTGCCTGGAGTCTCGGCGCTGCCAATGAGCAGTTCTTC
TRBD1 TRBJ2-3 TRBV27 . CASSLNPADRGRLGDTQYF TGTGCCAGCAGTTTAAACCCCGCGGACAGGGGCAGGCTCGGGGATACGCAGTATTTT
. TRBJ1-2 TRBV2 . CASSVTVANYGYTF TGTGCCAGCAGTGTAACAGTAGCCAACTATGGCTACACCTTC
. TRBJ2-1 TRBV19 once CASSIVGGGEQFF TGTGCCAGTAGTATAGTTGGGGGAGGCGAGCAGTTCTTC
TRBD1 TRBJ2-7 TRBV19 . CASSIDRTGWGYEQYF TGTGCCAGTAGTATAGATCGGACAGGCTGGGGGTACGAGCAGTACTTC
TRBD1 TRBJ1-1 TRBV6-1 . CASTRTGWATEAFF TGTGCCAGCACCCGGACAGGGTGGGCCACTGAAGCTTTCTTT
. TRBJ1-2 TRBV5-1 . CASSRGDLNYGYTF TGCGCCAGCAGCCGAGGGGATTTGAACTATGGCTACACCTTC
. TRBJ2-7 TRBV10-1 once CASSERTSSNYEQYF TGCGCCAGCAGTGAAAGGACAAGTTCGAACTACGAGCAGTACTTC
. TRBJ1-2 TRBV19 . CASSMALNGYTF TGTGCCAGTAGTATGGCCCTGAATGGCTACACCTTC
. TRBJ1-4 TRBV2 . CASSEGGLSNEKLFF TGTGCCAGCAGTGAGGGGGGTCTCTCTAATGAAAAACTGTTTTTT
TRBD2 TRBJ2-7 TRBV5-1 . CAGSLNTGTASGRTYEQYF TGCGCCGGCAGCTTAAATACGGGGACGGCTAGCGGAAGAACCTACGAGCAGTACTTC
TRBD2 TRBJ2-1 TRBV2 . CASRLASSYNEQFF TGTGCCAGCAGACTAGCGAGCTCCTACAATGAGCAGTTCTTC
. TRBJ2-7 TRBV29-1 . CSVRAGLPYEQYF TGCAGCGTTAGAGCGGGTCTCCCCTACGAGCAGTACTTC
. TRBJ1-2 TRBV15 . CATSTGGSNYGYTF TGTGCCACCAGCACGGGCGGATCCAACTATGGCTACACCTTC
. TRBJ2-7 TRBV25-1 . CASSESALSYEQYF TGTGCCAGCAGTGAATCGGCCCTATCCTACGAGCAGTACTTC
TRBD1 TRBJ2-3 TRBV2 . CASSALDRGFTDTQYF TGTGCCAGCAGTGCTTTAGACAGGGGTTTCACAGATACGCAGTATTTT
. TRBJ2-1 TRBV14 . CASSQEWPALDEQFF TGTGCCAGCAGCCAAGAATGGCCGGCGCTGGATGAGCAGTTCTTC
. TRBJ2-6 TRBV7-3 . CASSLKGTKGANVLTF TGTGCCAGCAGCTTAAAAGGGACAAAAGGGGCCAACGTCCTGACTTTC
. TRBJ2-1 TRBV6-6 few CASSYRLFSDEQFF TGTGCCAGCAGTTACCGCCTATTTAGTGATGAGCAGTTCTTC
. TRBJ2-7 TRBV7-3 . CASSSLGSTEQYF TGTGCCAGCAGCTCCCTAGGCAGTACCGAGCAGTACTTC
. TRBJ2-7 TRBV28 . CASSYPWSGAYEQYF TGTGCCAGCAGTTACCCGTGGTCAGGAGCCTACGAGCAGTACTTC
TRBD2 TRBJ2-7 TRBV5-1 . CASSIGEGFSDEQYF TGCGCCAGCAGCATTGGGGAGGGTTTCTCCGACGAGCAGTACTTC
. TRBJ1-5 TRBV19 few CASRSTGNQPQHF TGTGCCAGTAGATCGACAGGCAATCAGCCCCAGCATTTT
. TRBJ2-5 TRBV7-9 . CASSPTGLQETQYF TGTGCCAGCAGTCCCACAGGTCTACAAGAGACCCAGTACTTC
TRBD2 TRBJ2-7 TRBV19 . CASSELAGASEQYF TGTGCCAGTAGTGAACTAGCGGGAGCCAGCGAGCAGTACTTC
. TRBJ2-1 TRBV5-4 once CASSLAGSNEQFF TGTGCCAGCAGCTTGGCCGGGTCCAATGAGCAGTTCTTC
TRBD1 TRBJ1-2 TRBV6-6 . CASSLDRGYGYTF TGTGCCAGCAGCTTGGACAGGGGCTATGGCTACACCTTC
. TRBJ1-6 TRBV7-9 few CASSLRLSSSYNSPLHF TGTGCCAGCAGCTTGCGACTGTCAAGCTCCTATAATTCACCCCTCCACTTT
. TRBJ2-3 TRBV5-1 . CASSLLDGSTDTQYF TGCGCCAGCAGCCTTCTTGACGGGAGCACAGATACGCAGTATTTT
. TRBJ1-5 TRBV11-2 few CASSLEMFGNQPQHF TGTGCCAGCAGCTTAGAGATGTTCGGCAATCAGCCCCAGCATTTT
. TRBJ1-1 TRBV4-1 . CASSQYRESTEAFF TGCGCCAGCAGCCAGTACAGGGAGAGCACTGAAGCTTTCTTT
TRBD1 TRBJ1-2 TRBV29-1 . CSVGVTGGYGGYTF TGCAGCGTTGGGGTAACAGGGGGCTACGGTGGCTACACCTTC
TRBD2 TRBJ2-5 TRBV5-1 . CASSLTSAQETQYF TGCGCCAGCAGCTTGACTAGCGCGCAAGAGACCCAGTACTTC
. TRBJ1-1 TRBV6-6 . CASSYPSGTLYTEAFF TGTGCCAGCAGTTACCCTAGTGGGACACTCTACACTGAAGCTTTCTTT
. TRBJ2-7 TRBV20-1 . CSASNSYEQYF TGCAGTGCTAGTAACTCCTACGAGCAGTACTTC
. TRBJ1-3 TRBV10-3 . CAISEWEGSAGNTIYF TGTGCCATCAGTGAGTGGGAGGGATCCGCTGGAAACACCATATATTTT
. TRBJ1-2 TRBV28 once CASSPAQGIGGYTF TGTGCCAGCAGTCCAGCACAGGGAATTGGTGGCTACACCTTC